This T cell receptor (beta chain) was profiled in a study of blood T cell repertoires in COVID-19. The overall study: Acute and convalescent COVID-19 specimens originated in the United States, Italy and Spain. From T cells, B-cell-depleted T cells, or PBMCs came the material, which was cDNA or gDNA.

A note on this clone: This CDR3 is also generated by other DNA sequences in the sample.

Using immunoSEQ multiplex PCR, the repertoire was profiled, and TCRdb retains in-frame clones only, with some absent. This repertoire shows about 77,000 clones, around 90% found once; its top ten account for approximately 15%. Trimming left V 2 bases short and J 4 bases short, with 5 bases between. The CDR3 covers 11 residues. Per germline, CDR1 GTSNPN and CDR2 SVGIG (reference sequence). The chain recombines TRBV30 with TRBJ2-5; D call uncertain. The source of this sequence is a woman of 80 years or more with active or convalescent COVID-19. Sequenced material: peripheral blood. CDR3 protein: CAWSPRETQYF. Here the CDR3 DNA reads TGTGCCTGGAGTCCTAGAGAGACCCAGTACTTC.